The text below deals with one T cell receptor (beta chain). Only in-frame clones appear in the TCRdb table, and some are missing; sequencing was by immunoSEQ multiplex PCR. The data hold tens of thousands of clones, with nearly 98% observed a single time. The data derive from a study of technical replicates of blood from four donors. The receptor's source is a human donor in good health. The material sequenced was T cells isolated from PBMCs.

CDR3 region: CASSFSGKNTEAFF. The CDR3 nucleotides are TGTGCCAGCAGCTTTTCAGGCAAGAACACTGAAGCTTTCTTT. The chain is built from TRBV7-8 and TRBJ1-1, with D uncertain. Germline CDR1 SGHVS, CDR2 FQNEAQ. This CDR3 region has 14 residues. Between the trimmed V and J ends, which lost 3 bases and 1 base, there was a span of 9 bases.